The clone carrying this TCR beta chain came up a few times. The antigen is not known. Trimming pared 8 bases from V and 1 base from J, leaving 20 bases between. This CDR3 has 17 amino acids. From germline, CDR1 is SNHLY and CDR2 FYNNEI. This entry belongs to a study of cytomegalovirus exposure and HLA in healthy donors. Study-wide findings and caveats: Rarity held for most TCR sequences, but there were some public TCRs that occurred in many donors. The likely origin of a cluster of highly shared sequence variants was a sequencing artifact. Several of the most significant clusters were apparently associated with common viral pathogens in a later analysis.

A multiplex PCR was run with 60 Vbeta primers and 13 Jbeta primers. The method was immunoSEQ multiplex PCR; TCRdb's version includes in-frame clones alone and lacks a portion of them. The table records approximately 100,000 clones, around 9.1% of them present only once. This TCR was sampled from a man aged 40-49 years in good health and CMV-seropositive. The J gene is TRBJ2-2, the V gene TRBV2; possible D gene TRBD2, 6 bases. The sample consisted of PBMCs. Here the CDR3 DNA reads TGTGCCAGCTTAGGGGCCGCGGGAAATTTGAACACCGGGGAGCTGTTTTTT. Encoded protein: CASLGAAGNLNTGELFF. The complete variable domain, with remaining parts taken from reference TRBV2 and TRBJ2-2, reads EPEVTQTPSHQVTQMGQEVILRCVPISNHLYFYWYRQILGQKVEFLVSFYNNEISEKSEIFDDQFSVERPDGSNFTLKIRSTKLEDSAMYFCASLGAAGNLNTGELFFGEGSRLTVL.